Only a few counts were recorded for the clone carrying this T cell receptor (beta chain). This record comes from a study of radiotherapy plus CTLA-4 blockade in lung cancer. Trimming left V 6 bases short and J 2 bases short, with 11 bases between. Germline V gene sequence: CDR1 MDHEN, CDR2 SYDVKM. The CDR3 runs 14 residues. Libraries were prepared by immunoSEQ multiplex PCR; TCRdb keeps only in-frame clonotypes and omits some of them. The profile shows approximately 85,000 clones, roughly 86% of them singletons. Those patients who had chemo-refractory metastatic non-small-cell lung cancer were given focal radiation along with CTLA-4 blockade through ipilimumab.

This sequence originates from a human donor with non-small cell lung cancer who had a partial response to radiotherapy plus ipilimumab. The starting material was peripheral blood, obtained from a patient treated with radiotherapy plus ipilimumab. The genes are TRBV28 and TRBJ1-3; D remains ambiguous. The CDR3 DNA reads TGTGCCAGCAGCGGGAGGGCTCCTGGAAACACCATATATTTT. Protein: CASSGRAPGNTIYF.